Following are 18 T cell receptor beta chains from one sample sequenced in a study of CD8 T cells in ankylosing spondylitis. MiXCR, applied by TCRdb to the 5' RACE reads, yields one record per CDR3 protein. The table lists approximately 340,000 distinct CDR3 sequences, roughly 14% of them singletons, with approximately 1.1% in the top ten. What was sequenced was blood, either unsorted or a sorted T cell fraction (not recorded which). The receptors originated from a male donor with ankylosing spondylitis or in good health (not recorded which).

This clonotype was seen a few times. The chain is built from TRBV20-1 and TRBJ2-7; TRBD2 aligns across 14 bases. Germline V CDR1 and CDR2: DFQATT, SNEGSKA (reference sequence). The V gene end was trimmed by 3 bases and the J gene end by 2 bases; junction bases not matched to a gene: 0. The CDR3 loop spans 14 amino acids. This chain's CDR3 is CSARGLAGAYEQYF. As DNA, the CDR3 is TGCAGTGCTAGGGGACTAGCGGGAGCCTACGAGCAGTACTTC.

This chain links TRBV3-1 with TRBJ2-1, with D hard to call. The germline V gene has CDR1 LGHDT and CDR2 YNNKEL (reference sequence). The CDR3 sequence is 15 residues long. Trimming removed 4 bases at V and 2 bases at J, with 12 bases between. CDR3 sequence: CASSPRLGTYNEQFF. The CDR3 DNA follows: TGTGCCAGCAGCCCAAGACTGGGTACCTACAATGAGCAGTTCTTC.

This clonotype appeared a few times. The CDR3 nucleotides read TGTGCCATCAGTGCCTTGACACGGGATGAGCAGTTCTTC. As protein: CAISALTRDEQFF. The V and J genes are TRBV10-3 and TRBJ2-1; D is ambiguous. CDR3 length: 13 amino acids. V was clipped by 4 bases and J by 8 bases, with 12 bases between them. Germline loops: CDR1 ENHRY, CDR2 SYGVKD.

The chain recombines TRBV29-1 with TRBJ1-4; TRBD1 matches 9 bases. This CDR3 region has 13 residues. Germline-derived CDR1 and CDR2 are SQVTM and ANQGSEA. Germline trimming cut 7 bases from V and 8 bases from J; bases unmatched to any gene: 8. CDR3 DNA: TGCAGCGCCTCACAGGGGGCAGGCGAAAAACTGTTTTTT. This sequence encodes CSASQGAGEKLFF.

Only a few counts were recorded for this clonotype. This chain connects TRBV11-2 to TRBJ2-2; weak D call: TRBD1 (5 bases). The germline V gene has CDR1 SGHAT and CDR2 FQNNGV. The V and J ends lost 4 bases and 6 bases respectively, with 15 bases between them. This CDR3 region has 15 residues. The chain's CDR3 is CASSSDRMESGELFF. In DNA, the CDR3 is TGTGCCAGCAGCTCAGACAGAATGGAATCCGGGGAGCTGTTTTTT.

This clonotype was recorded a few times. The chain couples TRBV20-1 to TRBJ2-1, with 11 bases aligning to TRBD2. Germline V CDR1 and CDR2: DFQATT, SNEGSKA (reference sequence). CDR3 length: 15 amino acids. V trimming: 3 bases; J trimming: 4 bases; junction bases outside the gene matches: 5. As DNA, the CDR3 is TGCAGTGCTAGCGGTAGCGGGGGGGATTACAATGAGCAGTTCTTC. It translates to CSASGSGGDYNEQFF.

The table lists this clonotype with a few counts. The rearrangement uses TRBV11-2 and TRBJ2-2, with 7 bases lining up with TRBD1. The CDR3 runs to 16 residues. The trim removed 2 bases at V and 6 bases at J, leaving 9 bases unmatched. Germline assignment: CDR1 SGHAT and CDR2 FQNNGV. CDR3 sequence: CASSLSSRGSAGELFF. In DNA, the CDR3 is TGTGCCAGCAGCTTATCGTCCAGGGGGTCGGCCGGGGAGCTGTTTTTT.

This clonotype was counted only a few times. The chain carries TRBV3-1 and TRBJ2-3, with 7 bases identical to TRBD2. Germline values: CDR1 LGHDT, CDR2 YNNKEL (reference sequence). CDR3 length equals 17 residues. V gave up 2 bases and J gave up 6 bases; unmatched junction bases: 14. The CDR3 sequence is CASSQLGLGVNRDTQYF. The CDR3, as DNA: TGTGCCAGCAGCCAACTAGGACTAGGCGTGAATCGGGATACGCAGTATTTT.

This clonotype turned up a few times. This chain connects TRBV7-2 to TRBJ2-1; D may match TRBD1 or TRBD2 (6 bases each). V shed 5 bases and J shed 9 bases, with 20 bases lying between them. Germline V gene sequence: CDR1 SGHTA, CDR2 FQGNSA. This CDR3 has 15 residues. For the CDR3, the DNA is TGTGCCAGCAGCCCCTGGGGGGCGGGGAGGCGTGAGCAGTTCTTC. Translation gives CASSPWGAGRREQFF.

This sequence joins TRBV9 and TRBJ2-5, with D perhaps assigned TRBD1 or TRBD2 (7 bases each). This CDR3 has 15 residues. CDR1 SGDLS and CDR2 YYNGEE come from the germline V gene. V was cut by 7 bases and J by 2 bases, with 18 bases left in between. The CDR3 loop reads CASSEGAGAQETQYF. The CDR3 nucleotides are TGTGCCAGCTCCGAGGGGGCGGGGGCACAAGAGACCCAGTACTTC.

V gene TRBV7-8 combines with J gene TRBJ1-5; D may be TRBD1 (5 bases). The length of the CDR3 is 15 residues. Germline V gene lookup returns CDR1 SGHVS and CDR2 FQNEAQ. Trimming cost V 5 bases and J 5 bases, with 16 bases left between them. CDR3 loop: CASSRAGGAHQPQHF. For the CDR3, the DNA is TGTGCCAGCAGCCGAGCTGGCGGGGCACATCAGCCCCAGCATTTT.

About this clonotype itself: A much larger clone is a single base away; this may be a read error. CDR3 nucleotides: TGTGCCAGCAGCCCAAACCGGGGGGGTCTCGCAGATACGCAGTATTTT. Encoded protein: CASSPNRGGLADTQYF. The chain links TRBV7-2 to TRBJ2-3, with 8 positions matching TRBD2. This CDR3 comprises 16 residues. Germline V gives CDR1 SGHTA, CDR2 FQGNSA. Trimming at V came to 5 bases and at J to 4 bases, leaving 11 bases not matched to a gene.

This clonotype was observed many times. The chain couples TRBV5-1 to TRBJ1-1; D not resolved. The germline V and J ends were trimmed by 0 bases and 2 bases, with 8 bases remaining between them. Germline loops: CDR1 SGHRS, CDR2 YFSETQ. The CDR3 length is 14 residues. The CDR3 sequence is CASSLVGSNTEAFF. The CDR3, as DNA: TGCGCCAGCAGCTTGGTGGGATCTAACACTGAAGCTTTCTTT.

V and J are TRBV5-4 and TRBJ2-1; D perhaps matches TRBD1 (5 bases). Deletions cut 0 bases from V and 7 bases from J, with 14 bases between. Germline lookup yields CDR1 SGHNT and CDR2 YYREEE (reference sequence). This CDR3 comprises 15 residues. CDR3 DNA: TGTGCCAGCAGCTTGGGCGGCAGGGTAGATAATGAGCAGTTCTTC. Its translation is CASSLGGRVDNEQFF.

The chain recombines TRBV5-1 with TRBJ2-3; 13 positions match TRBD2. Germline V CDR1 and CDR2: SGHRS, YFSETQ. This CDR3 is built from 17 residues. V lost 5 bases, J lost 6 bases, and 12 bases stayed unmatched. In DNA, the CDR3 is TGCGCCAGCAGGACAGTCGGACTAGCGGGAGATGGGGATACGCAGTATTTT. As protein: CASRTVGLAGDGDTQYF.

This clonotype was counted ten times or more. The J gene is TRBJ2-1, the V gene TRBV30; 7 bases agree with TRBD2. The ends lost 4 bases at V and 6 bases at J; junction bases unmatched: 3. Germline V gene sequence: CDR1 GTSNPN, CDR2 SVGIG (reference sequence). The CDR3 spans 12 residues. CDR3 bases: TGTGCCTGGAATGGCGGGGGCAATGAGCAGTTCTTC. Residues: CAWNGGGNEQFF.

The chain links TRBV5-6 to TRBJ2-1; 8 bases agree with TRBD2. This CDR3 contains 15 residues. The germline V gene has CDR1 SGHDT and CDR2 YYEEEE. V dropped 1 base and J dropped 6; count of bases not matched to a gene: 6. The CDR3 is CASSLQRENPNEQFF. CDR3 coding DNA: TGTGCCAGCAGCTTGCAGCGGGAGAACCCCAATGAGCAGTTCTTC.

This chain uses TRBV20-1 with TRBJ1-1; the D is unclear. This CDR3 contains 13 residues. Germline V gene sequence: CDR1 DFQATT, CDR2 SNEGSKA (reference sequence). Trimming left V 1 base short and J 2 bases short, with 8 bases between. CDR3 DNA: TGCAGTGCTAGAGCCGTGGCCAACACTGAAGCTTTCTTT. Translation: CSARAVANTEAFF.